The 31 T cell receptor beta chains below were found in one sample sequenced in a study of T cell clonality in common variable immunodeficiency. Clones were sequenced by immunoSEQ multiplex PCR, and TCRdb holds only the in-frame ones, with some missing. Observed in the sample are 40,000 or so clones, none of them singletons. Regarding the study as a whole: Common variable immunodeficiency TCR beta sequences reportedly had fewer deletions and N-nucleotide insertions.

Their antigens remain unidentified. The sequenced material came from peripheral blood mononuclear cells. The source is a human donor with common variable immunodeficiency.

This clone has just a few counts. The sequence runs out 3 residues before the end of the CDR3; the remainder is reconstructed from the germline J gene. The rearrangement joins TRBV2 to TRBJ2-1; possible D gene TRBD2, 7 bases. Trimming pared 7 bases from V and 3 bases from J, leaving 16 bases between. This CDR3 has 15 amino acids. Germline CDR1 and CDR2: SNHLY and FYNNEI. CDR3 residues: CASTQDSGDYNEQFF. The DNA read from the CDR3 is TGTGCCAGCACCCAGGACAGCGGGGACTACAATGAG.

There are many counts of this clone. The CDR3 end is not reached by the read, which stops 3 residues before it; the germline J gene fills it in. This sequence joins TRBV2 and TRBJ2-1; possibly TRBD2 for D (6 bases). This CDR3 has 13 residues. V was shortened by 7 bases and J by 6 bases, with 13 bases between the two germline ends. From germline, CDR1 is SNHLY and CDR2 FYNNEI. Partial CDR3 DNA: TGTGCCAGCATTACCGGGACTTCCAATGAG. It codes for CASITGTSNE. Given in full, the CDR3 is CASITGTSNEQFF.

This clone appeared many times. The read ends 3 residues early relative to the CDR3; the germline J gene fills the gap. The chain links TRBV5-4 to TRBJ2-1; D ambiguous. Germline V gene lookup returns CDR1 SGHNT and CDR2 YYREEE (reference sequence). Trimming removed 0 bases from V and 6 bases from J, with 16 bases in between. The CDR3 sequence is 16 residues long. CDR3 DNA, as far as it was read: TGTGCCAGCAGCTTGGACCCTAATGCAGGCAGCAATGAG. This translates into CASSLDPNAGSNE. The full CDR3 protein reads CASSLDPNAGSNEQFF.

This clone was seen many times. Read coverage stops 3 residues before the CDR3 terminus; the germline J gene supplies the remainder. The chain links TRBV5-6 to TRBJ2-3, with TRBD1 identical over 12 bases. The germline gives CDR1 SGHDT, CDR2 YYEEEE. The CDR3 is 15 amino acids. After removal of 4 bases from V and 7 bases from J, the junction contained 7 bases not matched to a gene. The part of the CDR3 DNA that was read is TGTGCCAGCAGCGGGACAGGGGGCGGGCTCCATACG. Residues: CASSGTGGGLHT. The entire CDR3 reads CASSGTGGGLHTQYF.

This clone turned up a few times. The CDR3 end falls 3 residues outside the read, so it is completed with the germline J gene. The V call is TRBV7-3, the J call TRBJ1-4; 12 nucleotides line up with TRBD1. The germline CDR1 and CDR2 sequences are SGHTA and FQGTGA. The CDR3 loop spans 17 amino acids. Trimming at V came to 5 bases and at J to 7 bases, leaving 11 bases not matched to a gene. Partial CDR3 DNA: TGTGCCAGCAGCCAAGCAGGGACAGGGGGCAGCGCTGAAAAA. It encodes CASSQAGTGGSAEK. The entire CDR3 protein reads CASSQAGTGGSAEKLFF.

This clone was seen at least ten times. The read gets to within 3 residues of the CDR3 end, and the germline J gene fills in the rest. The chain couples TRBV19 to TRBJ2-5; 8 nucleotides align to TRBD1. From germline, CDR1 is LNHDA and CDR2 SQIVND (reference sequence). The CDR3 runs 14 residues. Germline trimming cut 11 bases from V and 7 bases from J; bases unmatched to any gene: 15. CDR3 protein: CAARSTGGSGTQYF. Incomplete CDR3 DNA: TGTGCCGCGCGGTCCACAGGGGGATCTGGGACC.

Concerning this clone itself: The sequenced fragment ends 3 residues before the CDR3 boundary, so the rest is inferred from the germline J gene. V and J are TRBV7-2 and TRBJ2-1, with 7 bases lining up with TRBD1. V shed 4 bases and J 6 bases; nucleotides not matched to a gene: 9. Germline V CDR1 and CDR2: SGHTA, FQGNSA. This CDR3 region has 15 residues. The CDR3 bases that were read are TGTGCCAGCAGCTCTAACAGAGGACAGGTCAATGAG. This sequence encodes CASSSNRGQVNE. The whole CDR3 region reads CASSSNRGQVNEQFF.

The table lists this clone with many counts. The read ends 3 residues shy of where the CDR3 ends; the end is completed using the germline J gene. The gene calls are TRBV18 and TRBJ2-5; the match to TRBD1 covers 7 bases. J was trimmed by 1 base and V by 3 bases; bases with no gene match: 2. This CDR3 region has 14 residues. The germline gives CDR1 KGHSH, CDR2 LQKENI. The covered CDR3 bases are TGTGCCAGCTCACCGACAGGGTTCCAAGAGACC. This sequence encodes CASSPTGFQET. The CDR3 reads in full as CASSPTGFQETQYF.

The table lists this clone with a few counts. The part of the CDR3 DNA that was read is TGTGCCAGCAGTCCGACAGGGGTGCGCGGC. This gives the protein CASSPTGVRG. The entire CDR3 reads CASSPTGVRGYTF. This chain joins TRBV2 and TRBJ1-2, with 8 bases that match TRBD1. The read gets to within 3 residues of the CDR3 end, and the germline J gene fills in the rest. The CDR3 is made up of 13 amino acids. The germline gives CDR1 SNHLY, CDR2 FYNNEI.

This clone showed up just a few times. The read terminates 3 residues ahead of where the CDR3 ends, so the germline J gene completes it. The chain has TRBV5-1 and TRBJ2-2, with D possibly TRBD2 on 7 matching bases. Trimming removed 4 bases from V and 5 bases from J, with 21 bases in between. This CDR3 is built from 17 residues. The germline gives CDR1 SGHRS, CDR2 YFSETQ. The sequenced part of the CDR3 DNA is TGCGCCAGCAGCCCACCTTGGGGGGGGCTTTTTACCGGGGAG. Its protein is CASSPPWGGLFTGE. The entire CDR3 protein is CASSPPWGGLFTGELFF.

There are many counts of this clone. The read stops 3 residues short of the end of the CDR3; the missing end is completed from the germline J gene. The chain carries TRBV7-2 and TRBJ2-7, with 8 bases aligning to TRBD1. Trimming took 5 bases from V and 4 from J; bases not matched to a gene: 7. From germline, CDR1 is SGHTA and CDR2 FQGNSA. There are 14 residues in the CDR3. The CDR3 spells CASSLAGGSYEQYF. CDR3 bases read: TGTGCCAGCAGCCTGGCAGGGGGCTCGTACGAG.

In regard to this clone: Read coverage stops 3 residues before the CDR3 terminus; the germline J gene supplies the remainder. The chain carries TRBV19 and TRBJ1-5; 9 bases fit TRBD1. The germline gives CDR1 LNHDA, CDR2 SQIVND (reference sequence). Losses at the gene ends were 8 bases for V and 3 bases for J; bases not matched to a gene: 14. This CDR3 is built from 17 residues. CDR3 protein: CASREIQGARYNQPQHF. CDR3 DNA, as far as it was read: TGTGCCAGTCGGGAAATACAGGGGGCGAGGTACAATCAGCCC.

This clone was picked up many times. The read terminates 3 residues ahead of where the CDR3 ends, so the germline J gene completes it. V gene TRBV5-1 combines with J gene TRBJ2-1; D possibly corresponds to TRBD2 (5 bases). Per the germline V gene, CDR1 is SGHRS and CDR2 is YFSETQ. The ends were cut back, 6 bases at V and 6 bases at J, with 19 bases in the middle. The CDR3 consists of 15 residues. CDR3 residues: CASTKDSSNTNEQFF. The covered CDR3 bases are TGCGCCAGCACCAAGGACTCTTCCAATACCAATGAG.

The table lists this clone with a few counts. Read data end 3 residues before the CDR3 end; the end is taken from the germline J gene. V usage is TRBV19 and J usage is TRBJ1-2; possible D gene TRBD1, 5 bases. Germline lookup yields CDR1 LNHDA and CDR2 SQIVND (reference sequence). The length of the CDR3 is 13 residues. V lost 4 bases and J 4 bases, leaving 10 bases between the germline ends. Incomplete CDR3 DNA: TGTGCCAGTAGTACCCGACAGCTCTATGGC. It codes for CASSTRQLYG. The whole CDR3 reads CASSTRQLYGYTF.

Concerning this clone: One junction end disagrees with the germline gene, perhaps due to a read error. The read is 3 residues too short to cover the CDR3 end, so that end is filled in from the germline J gene. The chain couples TRBV19 to TRBJ1-5; TRBD1 matches at 7 bases. Germline V gene data show CDR1 as LNHDA and CDR2 as SQIVND (reference sequence). The CDR3 runs to 14 residues. The DNA read from the CDR3 is TGTGCCGGTAGTATGGGACAGAAGAATCAGCCC. Translating it yields CAGSMGQKNQP. The entire CDR3 protein reads CAGSMGQKNQPQHF.

About this clone itself: Coverage ceases 3 residues before the CDR3 finishes, and the germline J gene fills in the end. The rearrangement links TRBV29-1 to TRBJ2-7; the match to TRBD1 covers 9 bases. CDR1 and CDR2 from the germline V gene are SQVTM and ANQGSEA. The junction had 3 bases not matched to a gene; V was cut back by 7 bases and J by 2 bases. The CDR3 has 12 residues. CDR3 residues: CSARQGAYEQYF. The covered CDR3 bases are TGCAGCGCAAGACAGGGGGCCTACGAG.

This clone has just a few counts. The read halts 3 residues ahead of the CDR3 end, with the missing end drawn from the germline J gene. This rearrangement joins TRBV13 to TRBJ2-3; 7 bases agree with TRBD1. The CDR3 length is 17 residues. V dropped 4 bases and J dropped 3; count of bases not matched to a gene: 13. CDR1 is PRHDT, CDR2 FYEKMQ, per germline (reference sequence). CDR3 DNA, as far as it was read: TGTGCCAGCAGCTCTCTAGTTCGACAGGGTAGGACAGATACG. Encoded protein: CASSSLVRQGRTDT. The full CDR3 protein is CASSSLVRQGRTDTQYF.

This clone has at least ten counts. The read stops 3 residues short of the end of the CDR3; the missing end is completed from the germline J gene. The chain uses TRBV29-1 and TRBJ2-2; perhaps TRBD1 as D (5 bases). Trimming removed 5 bases at V and 2 bases at J, with 9 bases between. Germline CDR1 SQVTM, CDR2 ANQGSEA. The CDR3 contains 13 residues. This chain's CDR3 is CSVSRVNTGELFF. The DNA read from the CDR3 is TGCAGCGTTAGCAGGGTAAACACCGGGGAG.

This clone was detected only a few times. Incomplete CDR3 DNA: TGTGCCAGTAGGGCTAGCGGGGTCTTCTCCTACGAG. Protein: CASRASGVFSYE. The complete CDR3 sequence is CASRASGVFSYEQYF. The chain links TRBV19 to TRBJ2-7; 9 bases are a match to TRBD2. The read falls 3 residues short of the CDR3 end, and the missing part is taken from the germline J gene. From germline, CDR1 is LNHDA and CDR2 SQIVND (reference sequence). This CDR3 region has 15 residues. V shed 6 bases, J shed 0 bases, and the junction held 6 bases outside the gene matches.

At least ten counts were recorded for this clone. Coverage ceases 3 residues before the CDR3 finishes, and the germline J gene fills in the end. The chain carries TRBV20-1 and TRBJ2-1; TRBD2 matches at 10 bases. The CDR3 is 15 amino acids. V lost 6 bases and J lost 7; bases outside the gene matches: 12. Per the germline V gene, CDR1 is DFQATT and CDR2 is SNEGSKA (reference sequence). The CDR3: CSARLLAGKGNEQFF. The DNA read from the CDR3 is TGCAGTGCCCGATTACTAGCGGGGAAAGGGAATGAG.

On this clone: The read terminates 3 residues before the CDR3 end, so the remaining end is supplied by the germline J gene. The rearrangement links TRBV19 to TRBJ2-7; 7 bases agree with TRBD1. Looked up from germline, CDR1 is LNHDA and CDR2 is SQIVND (reference sequence). The V segment lost 5 bases and the J segment 6 bases; nucleotides outside the gene matches: 7. There are 13 residues in the CDR3. The CDR3 region is CASSPRQGVEQYF. The sequenced CDR3 bases are TGTGCCAGTAGTCCCCGACAGGGTGTCGAG.

This clone was seen a handful of times. The sequence runs out 3 residues before the end of the CDR3; the remainder is reconstructed from the germline J gene. This chain joins TRBV18 and TRBJ2-7, with D uncertain. The V gene lost 1 base and the J gene lost 4 bases, with 8 bases spanning the gap. In germline, CDR1 is KGHSH, CDR2 LQKENI. The CDR3 is made up of 13 amino acids. CDR3: CASSPLSPYEQYF. The CDR3 DNA, read in part, is TGTGCCAGCTCACCACTGTCTCCGTACGAG.

In its sample, this clone was seen many times. The read halts 3 residues ahead of the CDR3 end, with the missing end drawn from the germline J gene. The chain has TRBV29-1 and TRBJ1-1, with D tentatively TRBD1 (6 bases). Germline V gene lookup returns CDR1 SQVTM and CDR2 ANQGSEA. The CDR3 has 12 amino acids. V lost 7 bases and J 4 bases, leaving 13 bases between the germline ends. Incomplete CDR3 DNA: TGCAGCGCAGGCGGGGGCAGCACTGAA. This sequence encodes CSAGGGSTE. The whole CDR3 sequence is CSAGGGSTEAFF.

The CDR3 region is CASSLEHYGYTF. The sequenced part of the CDR3 DNA is TGTGCCAGCAGCTTAGAGCATTATGGC. The chain uses TRBV7-9 and TRBJ1-2; D remains ambiguous. The read stops 3 residues short of the end of the CDR3; the missing end is completed from the germline J gene. Germline V gives CDR1 SEHNR, CDR2 FQNEAQ (reference sequence). V shed 1 base and J shed 5 bases, with 5 bases lying between them. This CDR3 region has 12 residues.

A word on this clone: The DNA ends 3 residues before the CDR3 does, and the rest of the CDR3 is filled in from the germline J gene. The J gene is TRBJ2-1, the V gene TRBV7-9; D may be TRBD2 (5 bases). The CDR3 consists of 13 residues. In germline, CDR1 is SEHNR, CDR2 FQNEAQ (reference sequence). V was clipped by 2 bases and J by 7 bases, with 9 bases between them. Partial CDR3 DNA: TGTGCCAGCAGCTTACGGGGTGGGAATGAG. It encodes CASSLRGGNE. In full, the CDR3 is CASSLRGGNEQFF.

This clone has just a few counts. The read ends 3 residues shy of where the CDR3 ends; the end is completed using the germline J gene. The gene calls are TRBV2 and TRBJ2-7; 8 bases match TRBD1. With 8 bases clipped from V and 3 bases from J, the junction kept 9 bases outside the gene matches. The length of the CDR3 is 14 residues. Germline V gives CDR1 SNHLY, CDR2 FYNNEI. CDR3: CASGSQGEVYEQYF. Incomplete CDR3 DNA: TGTGCCAGCGGGTCACAGGGGGAAGTCTACGAG.

This clone was seen ten or more times. Read data end 3 residues before the CDR3 end; the end is taken from the germline J gene. The rearrangement uses TRBV20-1 and TRBJ2-1; tentative D call: TRBD2 (5 bases). Germline V CDR1 and CDR2: DFQATT, SNEGSKA (reference sequence). V lost 6 bases and J 1 base, leaving 16 bases between the germline ends. This CDR3 comprises 15 residues. This chain's CDR3 is CSAPELDGSYNEQFF. The sequenced part of the CDR3 DNA is TGCAGTGCCCCTGAACTAGACGGATCCTACAATGAG.

This clone came up a few times. The part of the CDR3 DNA that was read is TGTGCCAGTAGTCCGAGGAGGGTGTACACTGAA. This translates into CASSPRRVYTE. From start to end, the CDR3 is CASSPRRVYTEAFF. This sequence joins TRBV19 and TRBJ1-1; D call uncertain. The CDR3 end lies 3 residues beyond the end of the read and is filled in from the germline J gene. CDR1 LNHDA and CDR2 SQIVND come from the germline V gene (reference sequence). Trimming removed 5 bases at V and 3 bases at J, with 13 bases between. The CDR3 spans 14 residues.

Ten or more counts support this clone. The read ends 3 residues early relative to the CDR3; the germline J gene fills the gap. This chain links TRBV27 with TRBJ1-1; TRBD1 agrees at 7 bases. J gave up 1 base and V 6 bases, and 5 bases lay outside the gene matches. The germline V gene has CDR1 MNHEY and CDR2 SMNVEV (reference sequence). This CDR3 is 14 amino acids long. CDR3 sequence: CASRAGQKNTEAFF. Incomplete CDR3 DNA: TGTGCCAGCAGGGCGGGACAGAAGAACACTGAA.

This clone was seen at least ten times. The read stops 3 residues short of the end of the CDR3; the missing end is completed from the germline J gene. This chain joins TRBV19 and TRBJ1-1; D possibly corresponds to TRBD1 (6 bases). V was shortened by 4 bases and J by 6 bases, with 15 bases between the two germline ends. This CDR3 comprises 14 residues. Germline CDR1 LNHDA, CDR2 SQIVND (reference sequence). The DNA read from the CDR3 is TGTGCCAGTAGTAGATACAGGGCCTATTCTGAA. Translated, it gives CASSRYRAYSE. The whole CDR3 protein is CASSRYRAYSEAFF.

This clone has just a few counts. Read data end 3 residues before the CDR3 end; the end is taken from the germline J gene. The chain couples TRBV2 to TRBJ2-7, with 7 bases lining up with TRBD1. Germline V gives CDR1 SNHLY, CDR2 FYNNEI. This CDR3 is built from 15 residues. The J segment lost 5 bases and the V segment lost 3 bases, leaving 10 bases of the junction unmatched. The CDR3 bases that were read are TGTGCCAGCAGTGACGATCCGGACAGGCGCAACGAG. It translates to CASSDDPDRRNE. The entire CDR3 sequence reads CASSDDPDRRNEQYF.